Sequencing of this TCR beta chain was carried out in a study of tumor-infiltrating lymphocytes in primary liver carcinoma. Study as a whole: These were node-negative, non-metastatic T1-T3 tumors of 4.2 to 10 cm. Study outcomes and limitations: Found in all five tumor regions were only about 8-25% of top clones. Among the pair types, tumor region pairs showed more overlap than tumor-adjacent and tumor-blood pairs.

Germline CDR1 is DFQATT and CDR2 is SNEGSKA (reference sequence). V was clipped by 2 bases and J by 4 bases; unmatched bases: 11. CDR3 length: 15 residues. In regard to this clonotype: Its antigen is currently unknown.

From about 20-30 mg of unsorted bulk tissue, DNA and RNA were co-extracted together. No patient had received treatment, and all had chronic HBV infection. With around 500 ng total RNA as template and a constant-region primer, TCR beta cDNA was made. Amplification in three nested multiplex PCR rounds with slightly modified ARM-PCR gave rise to TCR beta libraries. The two initial PCR rounds, 9 to 11 cycles each, used TRBV1-TRBV30 forward and C-beta reverse primers. TCRdb re-called the multiplex PCR reads through MiXCR, storing one row per CDR3 protein. The sample has roughly 120,000 distinct CDR3 sequences, less than 80% seen once.

Sample: liver tumor tissue from sampling region 1. Subset noted: tumor region T1, superior pole. This sequence joins TRBV20-1 and TRBJ2-7, with 7 bases identical to TRBD2. The origin of this receptor is a woman aged 55-69 years with primary liver carcinoma and hepatitis B virus infection. The CDR3 sequence: CSARKAGARIYEQYF. The CDR3 region has the DNA TGCAGTGCTAGAAAGGCGGGAGCTCGTATTTACGAGCAGTACTTC.